The T cell receptor (beta chain) under discussion was sequenced for a study of blood T cell repertoires in COVID-19. Study-level background: Samples came from the United States, Italy and Spain, spanning acute and convalescent COVID-19.

V lost 0 bases, J lost 4 bases, and 9 bases stayed unmatched. This CDR3 spans 16 amino acids. Germline CDR1 reads MGHRA; CDR2 reads YSYEKL. Per the authors' pipeline: From reference gene primer amplification, estimates of nucleated cell counts were derived. Clones were sequenced by immunoSEQ multiplex PCR, and TCRdb holds only the in-frame ones, with some missing. That table is the source of V, J and clone size, and D and trimming were worked out from the DNA. Among approximately 210,000 clones listed, 80% to 90% were seen once. The chain links TRBV4-1 to TRBJ2-7, with 7 bases lining up with TRBD2. This receptor was identified in a man between 18 and 29 years old with active or convalescent COVID-19. The source material was peripheral blood. The CDR3 DNA reads TGCGCCAGCAGCCAAGACGACGCGGGAGTAGGATACGAGCAGTACTTC. Residues: CASSQDDAGVGYEQYF.